This T cell receptor beta chain emerged from a study of cytomegalovirus exposure and HLA in healthy donors. PCR employed 60 Vbeta and 13 Jbeta primers. Assay: immunoSEQ multiplex PCR; the TCRdb copy retains only in-frame clones and omits some. In the table there are some 150,000 clones, around 80% of which are singletons. Comment on this clone: Its cognate antigen is unknown.

V dropped 2 bases and J dropped 5 bases, with 9 bases sitting between them. The germline V gene has CDR1 SGHDN and CDR2 FVKESK. CDR3 size: 13 residues. General observations from the study: The majority of CMV-associated TCR beta chains were reported as apparently HLA-restricted in a later analysis.

The source material was PBMCs. This clonotype was sampled from a man aged 25-45 years in good health and CMV-seronegative. The chain has TRBV14 and TRBJ2-5; D unclear. In DNA, the CDR3 is TGTGCCAGCAGCCAAAGTCGAGCTGAGACCCAGTACTTC. As protein: CASSQSRAETQYF. Combining the CDR3 with reference TRBV14 and TRBJ2-5 gives the whole variable domain EAGVTQFPSHSVIEKGQTVTLRCDPISGHDNLYWYRRVMGKEIKFLLHFVKESKQDESGMPNNRFLAERTGGTYSTLKVQPAELEDSGVYFCASSQSRAETQYFGPGTRLLVL.